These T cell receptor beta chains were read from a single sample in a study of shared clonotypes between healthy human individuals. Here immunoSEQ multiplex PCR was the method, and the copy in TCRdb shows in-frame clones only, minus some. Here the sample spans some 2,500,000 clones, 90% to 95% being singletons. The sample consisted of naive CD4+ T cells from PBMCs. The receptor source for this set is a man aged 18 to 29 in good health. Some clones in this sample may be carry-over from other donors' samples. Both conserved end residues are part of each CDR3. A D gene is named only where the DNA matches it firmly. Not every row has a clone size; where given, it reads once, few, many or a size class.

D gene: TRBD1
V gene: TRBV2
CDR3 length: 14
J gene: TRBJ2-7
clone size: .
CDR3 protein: CASMDRDRVYEQYF
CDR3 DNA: TGTGCCAGCATGGATCGGGACAGGGTCTACGAGCAGTACTTC

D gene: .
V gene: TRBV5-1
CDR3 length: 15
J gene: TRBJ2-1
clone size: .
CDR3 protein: CASSLEVGTYNEQFF
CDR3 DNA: TGCGCCAGCAGCTTGGAGGTGGGCACTTACAATGAGCAGTTCTTC

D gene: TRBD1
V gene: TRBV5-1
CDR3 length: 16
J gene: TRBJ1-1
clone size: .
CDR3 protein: CASSSVATGANTEAFF
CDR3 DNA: TGCGCCAGCAGCTCGGTGGCGACAGGGGCGAACACTGAAGCTTTCTTT

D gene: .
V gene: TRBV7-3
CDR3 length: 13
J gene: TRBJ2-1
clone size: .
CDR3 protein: CASSFSRTNEQFF
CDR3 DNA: TGTGCCAGCAGCTTTTCTAGAACCAATGAGCAGTTCTTC

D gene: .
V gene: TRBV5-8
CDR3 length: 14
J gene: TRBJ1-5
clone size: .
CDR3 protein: CASNLQGFDQPQHF
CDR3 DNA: TGTGCCAGCAACCTACAGGGTTTTGATCAGCCCCAGCATTTT

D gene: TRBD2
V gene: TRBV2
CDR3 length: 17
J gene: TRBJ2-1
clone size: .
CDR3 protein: CASRPGLAGASYNEQFF
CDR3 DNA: TGTGCCAGCAGGCCAGGACTAGCGGGAGCTTCCTACAATGAGCAGTTCTTC

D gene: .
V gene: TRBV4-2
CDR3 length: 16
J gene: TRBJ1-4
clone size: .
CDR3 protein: CASSQVLGALNEKLFF
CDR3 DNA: TGTGCCAGCAGCCAAGTTCTTGGGGCCCTTAATGAAAAACTGTTTTTT

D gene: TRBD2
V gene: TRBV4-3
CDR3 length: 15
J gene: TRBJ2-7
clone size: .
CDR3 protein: CASSHRTSGEYEQYF
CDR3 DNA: TGCGCCAGCAGCCACCGGACTAGCGGGGAATACGAGCAGTACTTC

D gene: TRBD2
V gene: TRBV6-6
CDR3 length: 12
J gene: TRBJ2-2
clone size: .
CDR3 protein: CASTGRAGELFF
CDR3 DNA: TGTGCCAGCACCGGGAGGGCGGGGGAGCTGTTTTTT

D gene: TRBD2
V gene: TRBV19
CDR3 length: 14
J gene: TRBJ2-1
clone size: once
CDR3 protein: CASSGLAGGASEFF
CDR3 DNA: TGTGCCAGTAGTGGACTAGCGGGAGGGGCCAGCGAGTTCTTC

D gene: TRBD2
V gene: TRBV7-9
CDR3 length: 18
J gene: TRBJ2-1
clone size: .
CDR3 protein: CASSFRLAGGHFYNEQFF
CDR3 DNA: TGTGCCAGCAGCTTTCGACTAGCGGGAGGGCACTTCTACAATGAGCAGTTCTTC

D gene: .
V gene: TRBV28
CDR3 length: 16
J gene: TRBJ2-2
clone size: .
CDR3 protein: CASSLSRMLNTGELFF
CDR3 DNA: TGTGCCAGCAGTTTATCCAGGATGCTAAACACCGGGGAGCTGTTTTTT

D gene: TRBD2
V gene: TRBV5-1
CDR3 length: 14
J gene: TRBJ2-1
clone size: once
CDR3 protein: CASSSRGGENEQFF
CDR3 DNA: TGCGCCAGCAGCTCCCGCGGGGGGGAGAATGAGCAGTTCTTC

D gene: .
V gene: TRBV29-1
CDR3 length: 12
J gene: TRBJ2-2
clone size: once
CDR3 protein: CSGRTPPGELFF
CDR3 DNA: TGCAGCGGTCGGACCCCCCCCGGGGAGCTGTTTTTT

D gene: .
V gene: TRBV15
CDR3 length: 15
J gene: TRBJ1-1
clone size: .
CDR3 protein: CATSRDRGRFTEAFF
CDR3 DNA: TGTGCCACCAGCAGAGATCGAGGGAGGTTCACTGAAGCTTTCTTT

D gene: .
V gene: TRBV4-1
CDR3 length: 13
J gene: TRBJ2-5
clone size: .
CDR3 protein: CASSQDSWETQYF
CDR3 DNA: TGCGCCAGCAGCCAAGACTCTTGGGAGACCCAGTACTTC

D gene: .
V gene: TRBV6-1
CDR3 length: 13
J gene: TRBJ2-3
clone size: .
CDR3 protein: CASGTGSTDTQYF
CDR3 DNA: TGTGCCAGCGGAACAGGGAGCACAGATACGCAGTATTTT

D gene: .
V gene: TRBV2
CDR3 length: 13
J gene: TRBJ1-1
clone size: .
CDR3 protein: CASSAGQNTEAFF
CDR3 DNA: TGTGCCAGCAGTGCTGGTCAGAACACTGAAGCTTTCTTT